The 13 T cell receptor beta chains reported below all come from one sample, sequenced in a study of T cells after yellow fever vaccination. TCRdb independently ran MiXCR on the 5' RACE reads; one entry per CDR3 protein. The table has a few hundred thousand distinct CDR3 sequences, roughly 4.3% seen once. The sequencing used PBMCs, collected 15 days after the yellow fever booster vaccination. All receptors derive from a man aged 18 to 29 who received the YFV17D yellow fever vaccine.

This clonotype was picked up many times. The V call is TRBV7-9, the J call TRBJ2-5, with 10 bases fitting TRBD2. J was trimmed by 5 bases and V by 5 bases; bases with no gene match: 5. The CDR3 is 14 residues long. Germline V gene lookup returns CDR1 SEHNR and CDR2 FQNEAQ (reference sequence). CDR3 sequence reads: CASSDTSGAETQYF. The CDR3, as DNA: TGTGCCAGCAGCGATACTAGCGGGGCGGAGACCCAGTACTTC.

CDR3 in amino acids: CSVARDGVYYGYTF. As DNA, the CDR3 is TGCAGCGTAGCCCGGGACGGTGTTTACTATGGCTACACCTTC. This chain joins TRBV29-1 and TRBJ1-2; tentatively, D is TRBD1 (5 bases). The germline CDR1 and CDR2 sequences are SQVTM and ANQGSEA. V was trimmed by 6 bases and J by 3 bases, leaving 17 bases between them. CDR3 length: 14 amino acids.

This clonotype was counted many times. The chain has TRBV4-1 and TRBJ2-7, with TRBD1 matching 9 bases. The CDR3 extends over 16 amino acids. Germline trimming cut 0 bases from V and 3 bases from J; bases unmatched to any gene: 6. The germline CDR1 and CDR2 sequences are MGHRA and YSYEKL. In DNA form, the CDR3 reads TGCGCCAGCAGCCAAGATGGGACAGGGCCATTCTACGAGCAGTACTTC. It translates to CASSQDGTGPFYEQYF.

In this sample, this clonotype turned up many times. The genes are TRBV4-1 and TRBJ2-5, with 10 bases fitting TRBD2. Germline CDR1 and CDR2: MGHRA and YSYEKL. J was trimmed by 13 bases and V by 2 bases; bases with no gene match: 7. The CDR3 length is 13 residues. The CDR3 DNA sequence: TGCGCCAGCAGCCAACGGGGTACTAGCGGGGCGTACTTC. It codes for CASSQRGTSGAYF.

This clonotype appeared many times. The chain couples TRBV7-2 to TRBJ2-3; D tentatively fits TRBD1 or TRBD2 (5 bases each). Germline V lookup: CDR1 SGHTA, CDR2 FQGNSA. V gave up 5 bases and J gave up 4 bases, with 16 bases separating them. The length of the CDR3 is 15 residues. The CDR3 sequence is CASSPGTPSADTQYF. DNA for the CDR3: TGTGCCAGCAGCCCCGGGACGCCGAGCGCAGATACGCAGTATTTT.

The genes are TRBV7-3 and TRBJ2-5; D uncertain. The germline V gene encodes CDR1 SGHTA and CDR2 FQGTGA. The V and J ends lost 2 bases and 7 bases respectively, with 20 bases between them. CDR3 length: 16 residues. The CDR3 reads CASSLGVIGPHGTQYF. In DNA form, the CDR3 reads TGTGCCAGCAGCTTAGGGGTGATCGGACCACACGGGACCCAGTACTTC.

The chain links TRBV27 to TRBJ2-3; unclear D gene. The CDR3 totals 15 residues. The germline V gene encodes CDR1 MNHEY and CDR2 SMNVEV (reference sequence). Between the trimmed V and J ends, which lost 1 base and 2 bases, there was a span of 10 bases. CDR3 DNA sequence: TGTGCCAGCAGTTTATTTGATCCTTACACAGATACGCAGTATTTT. Protein: CASSLFDPYTDTQYF.

V and J are TRBV5-1 and TRBJ2-3; D gene ambiguous. The V and J ends lost 0 bases and 2 bases respectively, with 13 bases between them. Germline CDR1 and CDR2: SGHRS and YFSETQ. The CDR3 contains 16 residues. The CDR3 nucleotides are TGCGCCAGCAGCTTGGTGGGCCGCATATACACAGATACGCAGTATTTT. Encoded protein: CASSLVGRIYTDTQYF. The whole variable domain, remainder taken from reference TRBV5-1 and TRBJ2-3, is KAGVTQTPRYLIKTRGQQVTLSCSPISGHRSVSWYQQTPGQGLQFLFEYFSETQRNKGNFPGRFSGRQFSNSRSEMNVSTLELGDSALYLCASSLVGRIYTDTQYFGPGTRLTVL.

This clonotype was detected only a few times. For the CDR3, the DNA is TGTGCCAGCAGTGACCCCGGGGATCCTAGGGATTACAATGAGCAGTTCTTC. It codes for CASSDPGDPRDYNEQFF. The chain links TRBV2 to TRBJ2-1; D is perhaps TRBD2 (5 bases). Germline assignment: CDR1 SNHLY and CDR2 FYNNEI. There are 17 residues in the CDR3. With 3 bases removed from V and 4 bases from J, the gap between germline ends came to 19 bases.

At least ten counts were recorded for this clonotype. J is TRBJ2-7 and V is TRBV10-3, with a weak D call TRBD1 (5 bases). V shed 6 bases and J shed 3 bases, with 12 bases lying between them. The CDR3 runs to 13 residues. The germline V gene encodes CDR1 ENHRY and CDR2 SYGVKD. CDR3 loop: CAISPTASYEQYF. DNA of the CDR3: TGTGCCATCAGCCCGACAGCAAGCTACGAGCAGTACTTC.

The chain links TRBV12-3 or TRBV12-4 to TRBJ2-5; tentatively, D is TRBD1 (6 bases). V lost 6 bases and J lost 4, with 9 bases in between. This CDR3 spans 12 amino acids. The CDR3 nucleotides read TGTGCCAGCAGCCAGGGGTCAGAGACCCAGTACTTC. Amino acids: CASSQGSETQYF.

This chain joins TRBV18 and TRBJ1-5; a weak D match, TRBD1 (6 bases). Trimming pared 3 bases from V and 0 bases from J, leaving 9 bases between. CDR1 KGHSH and CDR2 LQKENI come from the germline V gene. This CDR3 is 15 amino acids long. As DNA, the CDR3 is TGTGCCAGCTCACCCCGGGGGCTTAGCAATCAGCCCCAGCATTTT. Its translation is CASSPRGLSNQPQHF. The variable domain in full, completed from reference TRBV18 and TRBJ1-5, reads NAGVMQNPRHLVRRRGQEARLRCSPMKGHSHVYWYRQLPEEGLKFMVYLQKENIIDESGMPKERFSAEFPKEGPSILRIQQVVRGDSAAYFCASSPRGLSNQPQHFGDGTRLSIL.

This clonotype was counted ten times or more. The chain carries TRBV5-8 and TRBJ1-6; D remains unclear. CDR3 length: 14 residues. CDR1 and CDR2 (germline): SGHTS, YDEGEE. Trimming took 4 bases from V and 8 from J, leaving 13 bases between them. The CDR3 DNA is TGTGCCAGCAGCCAAAGGGATGGAGATTCACCCCTCCACTTT. Protein: CASSQRDGDSPLHF.